This TCR beta chain was obtained from a study of T cell responses to AZD1222 COVID-19 vaccine. Sequencing used immunoSEQ multiplex PCR; TCRdb keeps in-frame clones, though not all of them. The table has 77,000 or so clones, 92% seen once; the top ten hold roughly 6.4%. As for this clone: The antigen is unknown.

Study-level results: Within unmutated variant regions lay the reported targets of nearly half of spike-specific TCRs. Along spike, vaccine-associated CD4 TCRs were found throughout, with dominance at 160-218 and 743-854. Females made up more of the donors, who were largely white British, and clonal diversity may have come out too low. Seropositive at baseline were only a handful of AZD1222 recipients.

This TCR was sampled from an adult in good health. Source: peripheral blood, taken on day 0 of MenACWY control vaccination.

CDR3 bases: TGTGCCAGCAGTGAAGGTCTAGCGGGGGCTTTCTACGAGCAGTACTTC. Translated: CASSEGLAGAFYEQYF. The chain uses TRBV2 and TRBJ2-7; 10 bases line up with TRBD2. The junction had 6 bases not matched to a gene; V was cut back by 1 base and J by 3 bases. The CDR3 has 16 amino acids. Per the germline V gene, CDR1 is SNHLY and CDR2 is FYNNEI.